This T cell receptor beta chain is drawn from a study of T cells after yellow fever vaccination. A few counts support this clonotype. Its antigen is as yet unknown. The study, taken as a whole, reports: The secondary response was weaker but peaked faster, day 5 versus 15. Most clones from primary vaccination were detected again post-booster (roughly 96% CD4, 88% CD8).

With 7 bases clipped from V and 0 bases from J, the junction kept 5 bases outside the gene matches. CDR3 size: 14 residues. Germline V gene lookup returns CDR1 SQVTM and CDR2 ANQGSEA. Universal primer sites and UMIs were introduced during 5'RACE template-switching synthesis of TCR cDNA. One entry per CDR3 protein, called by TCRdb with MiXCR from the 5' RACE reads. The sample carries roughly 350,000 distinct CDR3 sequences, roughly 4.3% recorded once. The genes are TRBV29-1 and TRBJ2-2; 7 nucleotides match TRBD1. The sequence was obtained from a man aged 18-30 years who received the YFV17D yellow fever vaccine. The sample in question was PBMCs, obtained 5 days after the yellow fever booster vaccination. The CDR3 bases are TGCAGCGCATCTGGGACAGCGAACACCGGGGAGCTGTTTTTT. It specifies CSASGTANTGELFF.